This TCR beta chain is from a study of blood T cells in healthy people across ages (dated by TCRdb to between 2014 and 2017). At the level of the whole study: Template switching captured roughly one uniquely barcoded TCR beta cDNA molecule per two T cells in model experiments. The study analyzed two additional independent replicas of 1 million unique cDNA reads from the same blood draw for two donors, one aged 18 to 30 and one aged 80 or older. The study measured age-related changes in TCR beta repertoire diversity using deep sequencing normalized with unique cDNA molecular identifiers. Donors were grouped into four age groups: young (average roughly 17 years), middle-aged (roughly 40), aged (about 60) and long-lived (roughly 80). Donors of different ages were randomly distributed across sequencing lanes to avoid experimental bias. Study-wide conclusions, independent of this receptor: Estimates of total diversity based on one million sequenced T cells were regarded as lower bounds and as underestimates. As age increased, observed TCR beta diversity per million T cells dropped in a roughly linear way, and a significant reduction was already evident by age 40. Conclusive comparison of naive and antigen-experienced compartments was prevented by the profiling of bulk unsorted PBMCs. Compared with the aged group, the long-lived group had more naive CD4+ T cells, fewer expanded clones and increased TCR diversity, a pattern suggesting age selection. Donor CMV infection status was unknown, potentially confounding age-related changes in expanded clonotypes. Observed TCR beta diversity correlated strongly with the percentage of naive T cells measured by flow cytometry.

The library relied on 5' RACE. Sequencing relied on an Illumina HiSeq 2500. A second PCR of about 6 to 11 cycles was performed with a sample-barcoded 5' primer and a J-beta primer mix. A template-switch 5' adaptor carrying 12 random nucleotides introduced a unique molecular identifier onto each TCR beta cDNA molecule. At least 3 million CDR3-containing paired-end reads were obtained from each sample. All of the RNA was converted into first-strand cDNA using the Mint cDNA synthesis kit, with a TRBC-specific oligonucleotide serving as the primer. Following uracil-DNA glycosylase treatment, a first 18-cycle PCR with universal primers M1SS and BC2_uni_R was performed on all cDNA. In the source study's methods: Normalization of each sample was performed by random selection of 1 million high-quality reads, each carrying a distinct molecular identifier. Instead of being binned into consensus sequences, reads with shared molecular identifiers were discarded. MiTCR, run with a Q25 quality threshold and the strictest error-elimination algorithm, handled CDR3 identification, clonotype clustering and error correction. A nonparametric unseen species model with Euler transformation was used to estimate a lower bound on total TCR beta diversity. The public reads were run again by TCRdb, first through fastp at Q25 and then through MiXCR, and only productive beta chains were kept. Here each entry gathers all rows of one CDR3 protein and keeps the most common genes and DNA. The V and J calls were determined by TCRdb, not by the authors. The sample table lists roughly 1.4 million distinct CDR3 sequences, approximately 60% of them with a count of one. The ten biggest clones cover approximately 7% of the sample.

Measured from the cysteine to the phenylalanine, the CDR3 is 13 residues long. Only CDR3 DNA remains: 39 bases, in frame from the first base. CDR1 MNHEY and CDR2 SVGEGT are derived from the germline V gene. Trimming takes 6 bases from V and 2 bases from J, and the germline ends sit 8 bases apart. This clonotype is a singleton in its sample. Its antigen specificity is not known. No base qualities exist here, and no much larger clone lies one base off it. The roughly 39 donors, aged roughly 6 to 95 years, were systemically healthy Caucasian individuals from Russia. Approximately 10 milliliters of peripheral blood were collected from each donor into EDTA-treated Vacutainer tubes. PBMCs were isolated by Ficoll-Paque density-gradient centrifugation, with at least 6.5 million obtained per sample. Trizol reagent was used to extract total RNA from PBMCs, with at least 6 micrograms per sample. The percentages of naive CD45RAhigh/CD27high T cells were determined by flow cytometry on a PBMC aliquot from every donor.

Sequencing used blood. The chain links TRBV6-2 or TRBV6-3 with TRBJ2-1, with no confidently assigned D gene. The TCR sequence derives from a man between 18 and 29 years old in good health. In nucleotide form, the sequence is TGTGCCAGCAGCTATGAAGCCTACAATGAGCAGTTCTTC. Protein translation: CASSYEAYNEQFF.